Sequencing of this T cell receptor (beta chain) was carried out in a study of cytomegalovirus exposure and HLA in healthy donors. Study background: Earlier, 150 million to 200 million T cells were analyzed, and some 120 million unique TCR beta sequences were found among them. Study-level points and caveats: There were 164 TCR beta chains listed as cytomegalovirus-associated.

In the PCR, 60 Vbeta and 13 Jbeta primers were used. Libraries were prepared by immunoSEQ multiplex PCR; TCRdb keeps only in-frame clonotypes and omits some of them. The sample consists of 180,000 or so clones, about 9% of them appearing once. Germline V gene data show CDR1 as MNHEY and CDR2 as SVGAGI. The V and J ends lost 6 bases and 1 base, in that order; junction bases with no gene match: 3. The CDR3 is 14 amino acids. Comment on this clone: Its antigen remains unknown.

This receptor was taken from a woman in her thirties in good health and CMV-seropositive. The J gene is TRBJ2-7, the V gene TRBV6-5, with 10 bases matching TRBD1. Input material: PBMCs. CDR3 sequence reads: CASRGTGDSYEQYF. CDR3 nucleotide sequence: TGTGCCAGCAGGGGGACAGGGGATTCCTACGAGCAGTACTTC.